The following is a T cell receptor beta chain sequence with its context. This clone may be a read error of a much larger clone one base away. The entry originates in a study of molecular identifiers for immune sequencing clone quantification. As for the study in general: Within a replicate experiment, RNA obtained from either around 20,000 or 100,000 naive CD8 cells was divided into five aliquots, and four of those aliquots were then sequenced.

The CDR3 runs to 15 residues. The germline V gene has CDR1 SQVTM and CDR2 ANQGSEA. TCRdb recomputed calls from the PCR reads with MiXCR, one row per CDR3 protein. The sample contains some 70,000 distinct CDR3 sequences, around 18% of which appear only once. Sequenced: naive CD8+ T cells from blood, with Jurkat cell RNA spiked in. Stated subset: FACS-sorted CD8+CD4-CCR7+CD45RA+ naive T cells. The TCR was taken from a human donor in good health. Some libraries in this study had Jurkat cell RNA spiked in. The J gene is TRBJ2-2, the V gene TRBV29-1; 9 nucleotides line up with TRBD2. This CDR3 is CGVEVAGGPHGELFF. For the CDR3, the DNA is TGCGGCGTTGAAGTGGCGGGAGGGCCTCACGGGGAGCTGTTTTTT.